Each of the 27 T cell receptor beta chains below was sequenced from the same sample in a study of T cell responses to AZD1222 COVID-19 vaccine. Profiled with immunoSEQ multiplex PCR; TCRdb holds only in-frame clones, not every one. The top ten hold 5.1% of the sample, which has about 150,000 clones, roughly 87% seen once. The sample consisted of peripheral blood, taken on day 0 of AZD1222 vaccination. Receptors were obtained from an adult in good health.

The V and J genes are TRBV5-1 and TRBJ2-1; tentative D call: TRBD1 (6 bases). Germline CDR1 is SGHRS and CDR2 is YFSETQ. V was pared by 0 bases and J by 9 bases, with 16 bases between. The CDR3 has 15 residues. In DNA form, the CDR3 reads TGCGCCAGCAGCTTGGCAGGGGCTGAGATCAGTGAGCAGTTCTTC. Its protein product is CASSLAGAEISEQFF.

The rearrangement links TRBV2 to TRBJ2-3; D gene unclear. Trimming shortened V by 6 bases and J by 4 bases, and 8 bases separated the two germline ends. Germline V gene data show CDR1 as SNHLY and CDR2 as FYNNEI. This CDR3 region has 12 residues. The CDR3 loop is CASSLNADTQYF. The CDR3 region has the DNA TGTGCCAGCAGCCTTAATGCAGATACGCAGTATTTT. The full variable domain, its missing parts supplied by reference TRBV2 and TRBJ2-3, is EPEVTQTPSHQVTQMGQEVILRCVPISNHLYFYWYRQILGQKVEFLVSFYNNEISEKSEIFDDQFSVERPDGSNFTLKIRSTKLEDSAMYFCASSLNADTQYFGPGTRLTVL.

This sequence joins TRBV9 and TRBJ1-6, with a possible D match to TRBD1 (5 bases). The CDR3 loop spans 16 amino acids. V gave up 6 bases and J gave up 7 bases, with 20 bases separating them. Germline CDR1 and CDR2: SGDLS and YYNGEE. The CDR3 coding sequence is TGTGCCAGCACCCCCCATGAGGGGAGGACGAATTCACCCCTCCACTTT. It is translated as CASTPHEGRTNSPLHF.

The chain uses TRBV7-9 and TRBJ1-2, with a weak D call TRBD1 (5 bases). CDR1 and CDR2 from the germline V gene are SEHNR and FQNEAQ (reference sequence). V was clipped by 5 bases and J by 7 bases, with 23 bases between them. The CDR3 sequence is 16 residues long. CDR3 DNA: TGTGCCAGCAGCCCCGGGATTGGGGGGGAGAACAGTGGCTACACCTTC. Translation gives CASSPGIGGENSGYTF.

The chain employs TRBV7-8 and TRBJ2-7; D may be TRBD1 or TRBD2 (6 bases each). V was pared by 2 bases and J by 2 bases, with 19 bases between. CDR3 size: 17 residues. In germline, CDR1 is SGHVS, CDR2 FQNEAQ. CDR3 sequence (DNA): TGTGCCAGCAGCTTAACCTCCGGGGGCCCTAACGCCTACGAGCAGTACTTC. Its translation is CASSLTSGGPNAYEQYF.

The J gene is TRBJ2-7, the V gene TRBV5-4, with 15 bases identical to TRBD2. The germline gives CDR1 SGHNT, CDR2 YYREEE (reference sequence). After removal of 2 bases from V and 2 bases from J, the junction contained 5 bases not matched to a gene. The CDR3 is 17 residues long. The DNA of the CDR3 is TGTGCCAGCAGCTTTCTTCGGACTAGCGGGAGGGCCTACGAGCAGTACTTC. It specifies CASSFLRTSGRAYEQYF.

This chain connects TRBV11-2 to TRBJ1-1; D is uncertain. Germline V gives CDR1 SGHAT, CDR2 FQNNGV. Trimming removed 4 bases at V and 0 bases at J, with 6 bases between. This CDR3 contains 13 residues. The CDR3 nucleotides are TGTGCCAGCAGCTCTCAGGTGAACACTGAAGCTTTCTTT. Its protein is CASSSQVNTEAFF.

The V and J genes are TRBV2 and TRBJ2-7; D is undetermined. V was pared by 4 bases and J by 6 bases, with 16 bases between. Germline-derived CDR1 and CDR2 are SNHLY and FYNNEI. The CDR3 sequence is 14 residues long. The CDR3 DNA is TGTGCCAGCAGTGTCCAGTTCCCCCCCGGCGAGCAGTACTTC. As protein: CASSVQFPPGEQYF.

CDR3 nucleotides: TGTGCCAGCAGCTTCAGGGGAACTAATGAAAAACTGTTTTTT. Amino acids: CASSFRGTNEKLFF. The V call is TRBV5-5, the J call TRBJ1-4, with D perhaps TRBD1 (6 bases). The V end lost 2 bases, the J end lost 1 base, and 6 bases lay between the germline ends. The length of the CDR3 is 14 residues. Germline loops: CDR1 SGHKS, CDR2 YYEKEE (reference sequence). The full variable domain, in which reference TRBV5-5 and TRBJ1-4 provide the parts outside the CDR3, is DAGVTQSPTHLIKTRGQQVTLRCSPISGHKSVSWYQQVLGQGPQFIFQYYEKEERGRGNFPDRFSARQFPNYSSELNVNALLLGDSALYLCASSFRGTNEKLFFGSGTQLSVL.

The rearrangement links TRBV6-6 to TRBJ1-2; 7 nucleotides match TRBD1. This CDR3 region has 12 residues. Germline-derived CDR1 and CDR2 are MNHNY and SVGAGI (reference sequence). The V segment lost 7 bases and the J segment 9 bases; nucleotides outside the gene matches: 8. The CDR3 protein is CASTDRVFSYTF. The CDR3, as DNA: TGTGCCAGCACCGACAGGGTTTTTAGCTACACCTTC.

The gene calls are TRBV10-1 and TRBJ2-2; 9 bases are a match to TRBD2. The CDR3 is made up of 17 amino acids. Germline V gene sequence: CDR1 WNHNN, CDR2 SYGVQD (reference sequence). V lost 0 bases and J lost 4; bases outside the gene matches: 6. CDR3 coding DNA: TGCGCCAGCAGTGAGTCTCGGGCGGGAGGGTTCACCGGGGAGCTGTTTTTT. Residues: CASSESRAGGFTGELFF.

The rearrangement links TRBV18 to TRBJ1-4, with D hard to call. Germline CDR1 KGHSH, CDR2 LQKENI. This CDR3 region has 15 residues. V lost 3 bases, J lost 0 bases, and 8 bases lay in between. The CDR3 loop reads CASSPVPATNEKLFF. CDR3 nucleotides: TGTGCCAGCTCACCGGTCCCTGCAACTAATGAAAAACTGTTTTTT. Full variable domain (rest looked up from reference TRBV18 and TRBJ1-4): NAGVMQNPRHLVRRRGQEARLRCSPMKGHSHVYWYRQLPEEGLKFMVYLQKENIIDESGMPKERFSAEFPKEGPSILRIQQVVRGDSAAYFCASSPVPATNEKLFFGSGTQLSVL.

In its sample, this clone was seen a few times. The genes are TRBV7-9 and TRBJ1-6; 7 positions match TRBD1. This CDR3 contains 12 residues. The germline V gene has CDR1 SEHNR and CDR2 FQNEAQ (reference sequence). Trimming took 11 bases from V and 10 from J; bases not matched to a gene: 8. The CDR3, as DNA: TGTGCCTACCGGGACAGAGGATCACCCCTCCACTTT. Protein: CAYRDRGSPLHF.

The table lists this clone with a few counts. The CDR3: CASSSLQGADYEQYF. In DNA, the CDR3 is TGTGCCAGCAGTTCCCTACAGGGGGCGGACTACGAGCAGTACTTC. This rearrangement joins TRBV27 to TRBJ2-7; 9 nucleotides line up with TRBD1. The V gene end was trimmed by 4 bases and the J gene end by 3 bases; junction bases not matched to a gene: 7. CDR1 is MNHEY, CDR2 SMNVEV, per germline (reference sequence). The CDR3 has 15 amino acids.

The V and J genes are TRBV3-1 (or the pseudogene TRBV3-2) and TRBJ1-2, with D unresolved. In germline, CDR1 is LGHDT, CDR2 YNNKEL (reference sequence). The length of the CDR3 is 14 residues. V was trimmed by 4 bases and J by 8 bases, leaving 17 bases between them. The chain's CDR3 is CASSLFEELGGYTF. The CDR3 coding sequence is TGTGCCAGCAGCCTCTTCGAGGAGTTGGGCGGCTACACCTTC.

This clone was recorded a few times. CDR3 nucleotides: TGTGCCAGCAGCACCGGGACTAGCGGGATTAGCACAGATACGCAGTATTTT. Encoded protein: CASSTGTSGISTDTQYF. This chain uses TRBV5-4 with TRBJ2-3, with 13 bases matching TRBD2. Looked up from germline, CDR1 is SGHNT and CDR2 is YYREEE (reference sequence). V gave up 4 bases and J gave up 0 bases; unmatched junction bases: 5. This CDR3 region has 17 residues.

In its sample, this clone was seen a few times. V usage is TRBV9 and J usage is TRBJ2-1; 8 bases match TRBD2. The V and J ends lost 1 base and 8 bases, in that order; junction bases with no gene match: 11. CDR3 length equals 16 residues. Germline CDR1 is SGDLS and CDR2 is YYNGEE. In DNA form, the CDR3 reads TGTGCCAGCAGCGTAAGTGGAGGGACTAGAATCGATGAGCAGTTCTTC. It encodes CASSVSGGTRIDEQFF.

This chain joins TRBV6-5 and TRBJ1-5, with D uncertain. CDR3 size: 15 residues. In germline, CDR1 is MNHEY, CDR2 SVGAGI. V was trimmed by 2 bases and J by 0 bases, leaving 8 bases between them. In DNA form, the CDR3 reads TGTGCCAGCAGTTACAGGGTCGATAGCAATCAGCCCCAGCATTTT. As protein: CASSYRVDSNQPQHF.

The rearrangement uses TRBV11-3 and TRBJ2-1; a possible D gene is TRBD1 (5 bases). The CDR3 runs to 13 residues. From germline, CDR1 is SGHNT and CDR2 YENEEA. V lost 0 bases, J lost 9 bases, and 9 bases lay in between. CDR3 nucleotides: TGTGCCAGCAGCTTAGAAGGGGCAGGTGAGCAGTTCTTC. Its translation is CASSLEGAGEQFF.

J is TRBJ2-2 and V is TRBV28, with TRBD2 identical over 11 bases. The germline CDR1 and CDR2 sequences are MDHEN and SYDVKM. Germline trimming cut 10 bases from V and 5 bases from J; bases unmatched to any gene: 6. This CDR3 comprises 14 residues. The CDR3 reads CATRTSGSTGELFF. The CDR3 nucleotides are TGTGCCACCCGGACTAGCGGGTCGACCGGGGAGCTGTTTTTT.

This sequence joins TRBV15 and TRBJ2-7, with unresolved D. There are 12 residues in the CDR3. In germline, CDR1 is LNHNV, CDR2 YYDKDF (reference sequence). Trimming pared 9 bases from V and 2 bases from J, leaving 11 bases between. The CDR3 here is CATMGLAYEQYF. The DNA for the CDR3 is TGTGCCACTATGGGCCTCGCCTACGAGCAGTACTTC.

This sequence joins TRBV7-3 and TRBJ1-3; D remains ambiguous. Trimming took 6 bases from V and 0 from J, leaving 9 bases between them. The germline gives CDR1 SGHTA, CDR2 FQGTGA. This CDR3 contains 14 residues. CDR3 sequence: CASRFASSGNTIYF. CDR3 DNA: TGTGCCAGCAGGTTTGCCAGCTCTGGAAACACCATATATTTT.

This clone has a single count. V and J are TRBV6-6 and TRBJ2-6; no clear D. Germline values: CDR1 MNHNY, CDR2 SVGAGI (reference sequence). This CDR3 has 18 amino acids. Between the trimmed V and J ends, which lost 7 bases and 4 bases, there was a span of 23 bases. The CDR3 nucleotides are TGTGCCAGCACTCGAGGATCCCAGCCAGCTCTGGGGGCCAACGTCCTGACTTTC. This sequence encodes CASTRGSQPALGANVLTF.

The gene calls are TRBV30 and TRBJ1-2; 9 nucleotides match TRBD1. CDR1 GTSNPN and CDR2 SVGIG come from the germline V gene (reference sequence). V lost 3 bases and J lost 8; bases outside the gene matches: 4. This CDR3 has 12 amino acids. The CDR3 reads CAWRGQGGGYTF. CDR3 DNA sequence: TGTGCCTGGAGGGGACAGGGAGGCGGCTACACCTTC.

J is TRBJ1-6 and V is TRBV10-3; possibly TRBD1 for D (6 bases). The germline V gene has CDR1 ENHRY and CDR2 SYGVKD. The CDR3 totals 15 residues. Trimming pared 1 base from V and 9 bases from J, leaving 13 bases between. The CDR3 region is CAISELGGGGSPLHF. The CDR3 nucleotides are TGTGCCATCAGTGAGTTAGGAGGGGGAGGTTCACCCCTCCACTTT.

CDR3: CASSPQGYTEAFF. CDR3 nucleotide sequence: TGTGCCAGCTCACCACAGGGGTACACTGAAGCTTTCTTT. This chain uses TRBV18 with TRBJ1-1, with a weak D call TRBD1 (5 bases). Trimming took 1 base from V and 3 from J, leaving 6 bases between them. The CDR3 is 13 residues long. Germline V lookup: CDR1 KGHSH, CDR2 LQKENI.

As for this clone: The same CDR3 is also encoded by other DNA sequences in this sample. The chain employs TRBV12-3 or TRBV12-4 and TRBJ1-1; D is uncertain. The CDR3 extends over 13 amino acids. Trimming shortened V by 0 bases and J by 1 base, and 3 bases separated the two germline ends. Here the CDR3 reads CASSLAGNTEAFF. As DNA, the CDR3 is TGTGCCAGCAGTTTAGCAGGGAACACTGAAGCTTTCTTT.